This passage covers 27 T cell receptor beta chains from one sample sequenced in a study of cytomegalovirus exposure and HLA in healthy donors. Libraries were prepared by immunoSEQ multiplex PCR; TCRdb keeps only in-frame clonotypes and omits some of them. Of tens of thousands of clones listed, 90% to 95% are singletons. The sample comprised PBMCs. These receptors originate from a woman aged 18-29 years in good health and CMV-seronegative.

The chain uses TRBV7-8 and TRBJ1-1; D gene uncertain. V was pared by 1 base and J by 1 base, with 10 bases between. Germline V gene lookup returns CDR1 SGHVS and CDR2 FQNEAQ. The CDR3 spans 15 residues. The CDR3 sequence is CASSLGVQANTEAFF. The CDR3 nucleotides are TGTGCCAGCAGCTTAGGGGTGCAGGCGAACACTGAAGCTTTCTTT.

The rearrangement joins TRBV6-1 to TRBJ1-2, with 7 bases identical to TRBD1. CDR3 length: 15 residues. In germline, CDR1 is MNHNS, CDR2 SASEGT. V shed 3 bases, J shed 5 bases, and the junction held 9 bases outside the gene matches. The CDR3 DNA reads TGTGCCAGCAGTGAGACCAGACAGGGAACTTATGGCTACACCTTC. This codes for CASSETRQGTYGYTF.

The sample holds one count of this clone. The chain carries TRBV4-3 and TRBJ2-3, with a possible D match to TRBD1 (5 bases). The germline V and J ends were trimmed by 4 bases and 1 base, with 6 bases remaining between them. CDR3 length equals 13 residues. From germline, CDR1 is LGHNA and CDR2 YSLEER. CDR3 DNA sequence: TGCGCCAGCAGCCCGACAGGCACAGATACGCAGTATTTT. Translation: CASSPTGTDTQYF.

This chain links TRBV10-3 with TRBJ2-1, with D perhaps matching TRBD1 (7 bases). Germline V gene sequence: CDR1 ENHRY, CDR2 SYGVKD. Trimming left V 3 bases short and J 4 bases short, with 16 bases between. The CDR3 spans 16 residues. The CDR3 sequence: CAISDPAGGGYNEQFF. In nucleotides, the CDR3 is TGTGCCATCAGTGACCCTGCAGGGGGAGGATACAATGAGCAGTTCTTC.

This chain uses TRBV7-2 with TRBJ2-5, with D perhaps TRBD2 (5 bases). With 5 bases removed from V and 6 bases from J, the gap between germline ends came to 16 bases. Per germline, CDR1 SGHTA and CDR2 FQGNSA. The CDR3 is 14 residues long. The CDR3 DNA sequence: TGTGCCAGCAGCGCCAGACTAACTTCAAAGACCCAGTACTTC. This codes for CASSARLTSKTQYF.

J is TRBJ2-5 and V is TRBV10-2; D possibly corresponds to TRBD1 (6 bases). The germline gives CDR1 WSHSY, CDR2 SAAADI. The CDR3 consists of 14 residues. V was shortened by 3 bases and J by 1 base, with 9 bases between the two germline ends. The CDR3 is CASSDGRGQETQYF. CDR3 DNA: TGCGCCAGCAGTGACGGCAGGGGCCAAGAGACCCAGTACTTC.

This chain joins TRBV4-1 and TRBJ2-3; weak D call: TRBD2 (5 bases). Trimming shortened V by 2 bases and J by 6 bases, and 9 bases separated the two germline ends. This CDR3 contains 13 residues. Germline CDR1 and CDR2: MGHRA and YSYEKL. The CDR3 is CASSQLDLDTQYF. CDR3 bases: TGCGCCAGCAGCCAACTGGACTTGGATACGCAGTATTTT.

CDR3 protein: CASSILQGRGSSPLHF. DNA of the CDR3: TGTGCCAGTAGTATCCTACAGGGGAGAGGGAGTTCACCCCTCCACTTT. The rearrangement joins TRBV19 to TRBJ1-6; TRBD1 matches 7 bases. CDR1 is LNHDA, CDR2 SQIVND, per germline (reference sequence). The CDR3 length is 16 residues. V trimming: 3 bases; J trimming: 9 bases; junction bases outside the gene matches: 11.

V gene TRBV7-9 combines with J gene TRBJ2-1; 9 positions match TRBD1. In germline, CDR1 is SEHNR, CDR2 FQNEAQ (reference sequence). The CDR3 extends over 15 amino acids. With V trimmed by 5 bases and J by 6 bases, 8 bases remained unmatched. DNA for the CDR3: TGTGCCAGCAGCGTAGGACAGGGGTCCGTCAATGAGCAGTTCTTC. Translating it yields CASSVGQGSVNEQFF.

The rearrangement links TRBV27 to TRBJ1-1; D gene ambiguous. This CDR3 has 15 residues. Germline V gene lookup returns CDR1 MNHEY and CDR2 SMNVEV (reference sequence). V was pared by 3 bases and J by 10 bases, with 21 bases between. In nucleotides, the CDR3 is TGTGCCAGCAGTTTTTGGGGAGAAAAGGGTTGGGCAGCTTTCTTT. Amino acid sequence: CASSFWGEKGWAAFF.

The rearrangement joins TRBV11-1 to TRBJ2-7; TRBD1 matches 9 bases. Germline CDR1 SGHAT, CDR2 FQDESV (reference sequence). This CDR3 has 15 residues. V shed 3 bases and J 1 base; nucleotides not matched to a gene: 4. The CDR3 protein is CASSFGQGPSYEQYF. In DNA, the CDR3 is TGTGCCAGCAGCTTCGGACAGGGGCCTTCCTACGAGCAGTACTTC.

A remark on this clone: A junction end diverges from the germline sequence, so it may reflect a read error. The chain is built from TRBV5-1 and TRBJ1-5; D gene uncertain. From germline, CDR1 is SGHRS and CDR2 YFSETQ. This CDR3 contains 15 residues. CDR3 coding DNA: TGCGCCAGCAGCTCACAGAGCAGTAGCGATCAGCCCCAGCATTTT. It encodes CASSSQSSSDQPQHF.

The genes are TRBV29-1 and TRBJ1-2; D is possibly TRBD1 (6 bases). Germline V CDR1 and CDR2: SQVTM, ANQGSEA. With 1 base removed from V and 8 bases from J, the gap between germline ends came to 14 bases. CDR3 length equals 13 residues. In DNA, the CDR3 is TGCAGCGTTGAAGGGCGGCAGGGGAACGGCTACACCTTC. Residues: CSVEGRQGNGYTF.

Only a few counts were recorded for this clone. The chain combines TRBV19 with TRBJ2-3, with 11 bases that match TRBD2. V was pared by 5 bases and J by 4 bases, with 8 bases of the junction left unmatched. Germline V gives CDR1 LNHDA, CDR2 SQIVND (reference sequence). The CDR3 runs to 16 residues. The chain's CDR3 is CASSPTGTSGSDTQYF. CDR3 bases: TGTGCCAGTAGTCCTACCGGGACTAGCGGTTCAGATACGCAGTATTTT.

The chain is built from TRBV6-4 and TRBJ2-6, with D uncertain. V shed 0 bases and J shed 2 bases, with 2 bases lying between them. The CDR3 runs to 14 residues. Germline CDR1 and CDR2: MRHNA and SNTAGT. The CDR3 is CASSDSAGANVLTF. The CDR3 bases are TGTGCCAGCAGTGACTCCGCTGGGGCCAACGTCCTGACTTTC.

The V call is TRBV7-2, the J call TRBJ2-7; 8 nucleotides match TRBD2. The V segment lost 10 bases and the J segment 1 base; nucleotides outside the gene matches: 6. The length of the CDR3 is 13 residues. Germline CDR1 and CDR2: SGHTA and FQGNSA. For the CDR3, the DNA is TGTGCCACGGGGGGGGGAGGGTCCTACGAGCAGTACTTC. Translating gives CATGGGGSYEQYF.

This chain connects TRBV6-5 to TRBJ1-1; TRBD1 aligns across 7 bases. The CDR3 has 15 residues. The junction had 5 bases not matched to a gene; V was cut back by 0 bases and J by 4 bases. In germline, CDR1 is MNHEY, CDR2 SVGAGI. In DNA, the CDR3 is TGTGCCAGCAGTTACTCGGGACAGCTAAGCACTGAAGCTTTCTTT. Translated: CASSYSGQLSTEAFF.

This clone appeared a few times. J is TRBJ2-7 and V is TRBV7-8; possibly TRBD2 for D (5 bases). Trimming stripped 5 bases from V and 5 bases from J, with 10 bases between. CDR3 length: 12 amino acids. Per the germline V gene, CDR1 is SGHVS and CDR2 is FQNEAQ. The CDR3 DNA sequence: TGTGCCAGCAGCCCGGAGAGGGACGAGCAGTACTTC. Translated: CASSPERDEQYF.

The chain combines TRBV18 with TRBJ2-7; 8 bases map to TRBD1. CDR1 is KGHSH and CDR2 is LQKENI in the germline V gene. V lost 6 bases and J lost 4; bases outside the gene matches: 8. The CDR3 runs 14 residues. The CDR3 spells CASSPAGGVYEQYF. The CDR3 region has the DNA TGTGCCAGCTCTCCGGCAGGGGGCGTGTACGAGCAGTACTTC.

V usage is TRBV5-4 and J usage is TRBJ2-1, with D maybe TRBD2 (6 bases). There are 16 residues in the CDR3. CDR1 and CDR2 (germline): SGHNT, YYREEE (reference sequence). Between the trimmed V and J ends, which lost 2 bases and 6 bases, there was a span of 18 bases. The CDR3, as DNA: TGTGCCAGCAGCTTAGAAGGCACGGCGGGACTCAATGAGCAGTTCTTC. Translating it yields CASSLEGTAGLNEQFF.

The chain links TRBV7-2 to TRBJ2-1; unclear D gene. CDR3 length: 11 amino acids. V was cut by 8 bases and J by 3 bases, with 5 bases left in between. Germline V gives CDR1 SGHTA, CDR2 FQGNSA. CDR3 sequence reads: CASEHYNEQFF. In DNA, the CDR3 is TGTGCCAGCGAGCACTACAATGAGCAGTTCTTC.

The rearrangement links TRBV29-1 to TRBJ1-2; TRBD1 matches 10 bases. The CDR3 runs to 13 residues. V trimming: 7 bases; J trimming: 13 bases; junction bases outside the gene matches: 15. Germline-derived CDR1 and CDR2 are SQVTM and ANQGSEA. This chain's CDR3 is CSAGTGAFSAITF. In DNA, the CDR3 is TGCAGCGCGGGGACAGGGGCCTTTTCGGCTATCACCTTC. Looking up the rest from reference TRBV29-1 and TRBJ1-2 gives the full variable domain: SAVISQKPSRDICQRGTSLTIQCQVDSQVTMMFWYRQQPGQSLTLIATANQGSEATYESGFVIDKFPISRPNLTFSTLTVSNMSPEDSSIYLCSAGTGAFSAITFGSGTRLTVV.

V is TRBV2 and J is TRBJ2-3; TRBD2 aligns across 12 bases. Looked up from germline, CDR1 is SNHLY and CDR2 is FYNNEI. The trim removed 6 bases at V and 5 bases at J, leaving 9 bases unmatched. This CDR3 spans 16 amino acids. CDR3 sequence: CASRAPSGGGGDTQYF. CDR3 nucleotide sequence: TGTGCCAGCAGGGCCCCTAGCGGGGGGGGCGGAGATACGCAGTATTTT.

This clone was observed a few times. The chain employs TRBV12-5 and TRBJ2-5; possibly TRBD2 for D (6 bases). V was shortened by 0 bases and J by 1 base, with 15 bases between the two germline ends. Germline-derived CDR1 and CDR2 are LGHNT and FRNRAP. This CDR3 is 17 amino acids long. The CDR3 region has the DNA TGTGCTAGTGGTTTGGTTGGTGGCGGGGCCGGCCAAGAGACCCAGTACTTC. This translates into CASGLVGGGAGQETQYF.

V usage is TRBV5-1 and J usage is TRBJ2-7; 12 nucleotides line up with TRBD1. Unmatched junction bases numbered 7, after V lost 0 bases and J lost 0 bases. The CDR3 is made up of 18 amino acids. CDR1 is SGHRS and CDR2 is YFSETQ in the germline V gene. CDR3 bases: TGCGCCAGCAGCTTGGTCGGGACAGGGGGCCTAAGCTCCTACGAGCAGTACTTC. Translating gives CASSLVGTGGLSSYEQYF. Looking up the rest from reference TRBV5-1 and TRBJ2-7 gives the full variable domain: KAGVTQTPRYLIKTRGQQVTLSCSPISGHRSVSWYQQTPGQGLQFLFEYFSETQRNKGNFPGRFSGRQFSNSRSEMNVSTLELGDSALYLCASSLVGTGGLSSYEQYFGPGTRLTVT.

This clone was counted a few times. The chain combines TRBV4-3 with TRBJ2-5, with D possibly TRBD2 on 5 matching bases. The CDR3 runs 15 residues. Deletions cut 0 bases from V and 5 bases from J, with 13 bases between. Germline-derived CDR1 and CDR2 are LGHNA and YSLEER. The CDR3 reads CASSQELGSAETQYF. The CDR3 DNA reads as TGCGCCAGCAGCCAAGAGTTAGGGAGCGCGGAGACCCAGTACTTC.

The chain has TRBV5-1 and TRBJ1-4; the D is unclear. CDR3 length equals 14 residues. CDR1 is SGHRS, CDR2 YFSETQ, per germline. V was cut by 5 bases and J by 0 bases, with 8 bases left in between. The CDR3: CASRILATNEKLFF. The CDR3 nucleotides are TGCGCCAGCAGAATACTTGCAACTAATGAAAAACTGTTTTTT.